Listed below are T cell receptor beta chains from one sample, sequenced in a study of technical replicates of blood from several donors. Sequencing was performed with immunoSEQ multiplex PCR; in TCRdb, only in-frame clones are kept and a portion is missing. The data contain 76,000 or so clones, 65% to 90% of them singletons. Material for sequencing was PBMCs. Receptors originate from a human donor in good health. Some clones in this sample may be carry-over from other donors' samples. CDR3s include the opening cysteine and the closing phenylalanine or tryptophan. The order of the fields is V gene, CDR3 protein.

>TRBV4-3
CASSQDWGARAYNEQFF
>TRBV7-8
CASSFSLPSYEQYF
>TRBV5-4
CASSLVQDTYGYTF
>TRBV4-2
CASSILSGDTQYF
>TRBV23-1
CASSDRMRGQPQHF
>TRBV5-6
CASSFRGPGNTIYF
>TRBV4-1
CASSQDPSGVGRVTQYF
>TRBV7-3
CASSSNRDSGNTIYF
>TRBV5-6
CASSLAVRLAKNIQYF
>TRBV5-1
CASSLSGGQNSGNTIYF
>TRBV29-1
CSVDPRITAFF
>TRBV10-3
CAIKRESTGELFF
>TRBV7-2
CASSPYSSYEQYF
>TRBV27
CASRGMAGRTDTQYF
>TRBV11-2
CASSPSSVEQFF
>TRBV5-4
CASSSGTSRTGELFF
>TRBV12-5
CASGLFSSGGSQYF
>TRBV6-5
CASSKDRGNQPQHF
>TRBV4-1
CASSPGRGVNEQFF
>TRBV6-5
CASRGTDANTGELFF
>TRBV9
CASSKRTGAYEQYF
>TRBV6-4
CASSASGDTGELFF
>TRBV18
CASSPGEGRSYNEQFF
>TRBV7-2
CASSGQGRSLFAHQYF
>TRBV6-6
CASSTGTSGSYEQYF
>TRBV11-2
CASSETGTLQFF
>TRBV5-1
CASSLEGGSGNTIYF
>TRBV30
CAWSPSNGLGGSEKLFF
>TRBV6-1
CASSGFLPYEQYF
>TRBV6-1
CATDPAGPYEQYF
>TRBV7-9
CASSLEGRVPPQHF
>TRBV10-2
CASSERGVAETDTQYF
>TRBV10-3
CAISESNRESQPQHF
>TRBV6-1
CASSEVAGGNQPQHF
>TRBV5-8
CASSQYGTVVGQPQHF
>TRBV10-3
CAISESRGRRMNTEAFF
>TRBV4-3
CASSPSGGGRRNEQFF
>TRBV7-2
CASSYGTGGSYEQYF
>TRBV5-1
CASSSHRMVGGSLHF
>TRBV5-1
CASSKEQGPWETQYF
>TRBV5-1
CASSLAFGQSYGYTF
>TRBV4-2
CASSQDKGADYGYTF
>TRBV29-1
CSANLDTDTQYF
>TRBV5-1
CASSPGTWGGGNEQFF
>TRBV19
CASSMTITRIADTQYF
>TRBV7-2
CASSPWGEAPLHF
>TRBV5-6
CASSFDRTGSSPLHF
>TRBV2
CASSEALGGARTEAFF
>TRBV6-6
CASSPGTVSYGYTF
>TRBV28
CASSSPSSYNSPLHF
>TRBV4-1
CASSQKQGSSGYTF
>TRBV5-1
CASSLEGGPQETQYF
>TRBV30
CAWSTRGLAYEQYF
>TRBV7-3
CASSLGTGGNTQYF
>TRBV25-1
CASSESGGSGTEAFF
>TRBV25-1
CASSERGQTANYGYTF
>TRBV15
CATSREPLAAGYEQYF